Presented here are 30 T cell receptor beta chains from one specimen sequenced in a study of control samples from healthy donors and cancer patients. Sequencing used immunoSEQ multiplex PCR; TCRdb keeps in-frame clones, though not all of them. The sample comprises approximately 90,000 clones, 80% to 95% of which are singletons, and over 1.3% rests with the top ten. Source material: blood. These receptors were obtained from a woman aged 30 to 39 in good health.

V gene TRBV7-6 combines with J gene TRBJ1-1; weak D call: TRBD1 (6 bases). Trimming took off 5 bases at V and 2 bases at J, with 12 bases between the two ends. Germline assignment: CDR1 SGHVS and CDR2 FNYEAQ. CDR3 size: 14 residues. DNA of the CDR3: TGTGCCAGCAGCCCCCCGGGGGGCAACACTGAAGCTTTCTTT. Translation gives CASSPPGGNTEAFF.

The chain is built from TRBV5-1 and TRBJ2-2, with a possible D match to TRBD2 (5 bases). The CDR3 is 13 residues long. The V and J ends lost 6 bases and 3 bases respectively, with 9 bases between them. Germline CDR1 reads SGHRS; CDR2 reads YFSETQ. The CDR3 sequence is CASNPGYTGELFF. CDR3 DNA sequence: TGCGCCAGCAACCCGGGGTACACCGGGGAGCTGTTTTTT. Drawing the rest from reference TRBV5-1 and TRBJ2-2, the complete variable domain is KAGVTQTPRYLIKTRGQQVTLSCSPISGHRSVSWYQQTPGQGLQFLFEYFSETQRNKGNFPGRFSGRQFSNSRSEMNVSTLELGDSALYLCASNPGYTGELFFGEGSRLTVL.

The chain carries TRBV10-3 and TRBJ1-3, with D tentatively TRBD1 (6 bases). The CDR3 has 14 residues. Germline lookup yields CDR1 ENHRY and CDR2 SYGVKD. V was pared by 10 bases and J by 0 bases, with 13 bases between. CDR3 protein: CASLTGPSGNTIYF. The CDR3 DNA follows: TGTGCCAGTCTGACAGGACCCTCTGGAAACACCATATATTTT.

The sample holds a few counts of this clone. Here the CDR3 DNA reads TGTGCCAGCAGTTTGTTTGGACAGGGGGAAGACGAGCAGTACTTC. This gives the protein CASSLFGQGEDEQYF. The chain carries TRBV28 and TRBJ2-7, with 10 bases identical to TRBD1. The CDR3 totals 15 residues. Trimming cost V 3 bases and J 5 bases; bases outside gene matches: 7. Germline V lookup: CDR1 MDHEN, CDR2 SYDVKM.

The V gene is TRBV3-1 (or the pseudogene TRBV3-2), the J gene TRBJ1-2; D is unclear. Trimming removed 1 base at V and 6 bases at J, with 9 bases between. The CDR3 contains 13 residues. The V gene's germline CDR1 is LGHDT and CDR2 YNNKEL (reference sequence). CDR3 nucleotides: TGTGCCAGCAGCCAAGGGCTTTACGATGGCTACACCTTC. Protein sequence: CASSQGLYDGYTF.

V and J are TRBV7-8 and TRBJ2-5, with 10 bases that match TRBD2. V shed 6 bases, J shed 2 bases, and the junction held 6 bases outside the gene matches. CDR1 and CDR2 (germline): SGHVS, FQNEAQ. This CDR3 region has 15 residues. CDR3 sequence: CASSELAGKQETQYF. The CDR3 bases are TGTGCCAGCAGTGAACTAGCGGGGAAACAAGAGACCCAGTACTTC.

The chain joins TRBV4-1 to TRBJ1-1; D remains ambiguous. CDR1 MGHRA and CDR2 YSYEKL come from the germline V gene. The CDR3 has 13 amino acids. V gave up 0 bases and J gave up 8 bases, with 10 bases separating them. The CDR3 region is CASSQDYNREAFF. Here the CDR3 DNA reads TGCGCCAGCAGCCAAGATTATAACAGAGAAGCTTTCTTT.

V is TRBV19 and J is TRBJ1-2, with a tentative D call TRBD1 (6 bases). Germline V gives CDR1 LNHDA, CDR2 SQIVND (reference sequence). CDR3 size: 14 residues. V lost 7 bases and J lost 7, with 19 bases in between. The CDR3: CASNQRGVIGGYTF. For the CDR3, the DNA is TGTGCCAGTAATCAGAGGGGGGTTATTGGTGGCTACACCTTC.

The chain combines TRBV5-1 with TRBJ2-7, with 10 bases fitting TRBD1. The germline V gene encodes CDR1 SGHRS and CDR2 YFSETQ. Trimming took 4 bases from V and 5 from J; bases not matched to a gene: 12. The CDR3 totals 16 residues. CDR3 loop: CASSTGRQGATDEQYF. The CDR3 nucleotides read TGCGCCAGCAGCACAGGAAGACAGGGGGCGACGGACGAGCAGTACTTC. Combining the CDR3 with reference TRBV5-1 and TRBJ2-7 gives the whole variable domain KAGVTQTPRYLIKTRGQQVTLSCSPISGHRSVSWYQQTPGQGLQFLFEYFSETQRNKGNFPGRFSGRQFSNSRSEMNVSTLELGDSALYLCASSTGRQGATDEQYFGPGTRLTVT.

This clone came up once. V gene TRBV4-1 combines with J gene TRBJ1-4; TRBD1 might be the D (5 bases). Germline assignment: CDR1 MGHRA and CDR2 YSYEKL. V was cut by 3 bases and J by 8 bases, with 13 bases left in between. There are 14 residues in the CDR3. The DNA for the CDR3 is TGCGCCAGCAGCCACTTAGGGACGGAAGAAAAACTGTTTTTT. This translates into CASSHLGTEEKLFF.

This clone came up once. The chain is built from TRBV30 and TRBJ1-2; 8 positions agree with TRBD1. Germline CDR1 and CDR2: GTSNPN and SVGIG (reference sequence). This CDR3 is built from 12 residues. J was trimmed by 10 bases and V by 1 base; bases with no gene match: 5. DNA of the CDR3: TGTGCCTGGAGTGGCAAGGACAGGGACTACACCTTC. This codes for CAWSGKDRDYTF.

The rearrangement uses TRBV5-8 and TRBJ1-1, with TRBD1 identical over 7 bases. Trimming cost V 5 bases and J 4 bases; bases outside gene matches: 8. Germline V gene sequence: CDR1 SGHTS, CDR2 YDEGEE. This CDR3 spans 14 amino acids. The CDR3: CASRLTGYGTEAFF. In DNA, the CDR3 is TGTGCCAGCAGACTGACAGGGTACGGCACTGAAGCTTTCTTT.

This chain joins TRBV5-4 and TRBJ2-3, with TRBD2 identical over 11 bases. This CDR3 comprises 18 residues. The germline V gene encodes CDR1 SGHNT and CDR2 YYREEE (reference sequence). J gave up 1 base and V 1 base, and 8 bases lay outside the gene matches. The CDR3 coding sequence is TGTGCCAGCAGCTTGATCGGCCAACTAGCGGGGGGCACAGATACGCAGTATTTT. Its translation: CASSLIGQLAGGTDTQYF. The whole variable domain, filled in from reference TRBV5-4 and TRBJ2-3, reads ETGVTQSPTHLIKTRGQQVTLRCSSQSGHNTVSWYQQALGQGPQFIFQYYREEENGRGNFPPRFSGLQFPNYSSELNVNALELDDSALYLCASSLIGQLAGGTDTQYFGPGTRLTVL.

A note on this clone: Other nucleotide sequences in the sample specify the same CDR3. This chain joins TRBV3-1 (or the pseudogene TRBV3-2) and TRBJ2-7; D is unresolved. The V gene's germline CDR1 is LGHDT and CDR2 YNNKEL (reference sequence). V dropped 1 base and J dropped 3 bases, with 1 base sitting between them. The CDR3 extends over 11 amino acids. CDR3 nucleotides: TGTGCCAGCAGCCAAGGCTACGAGCAGTACTTC. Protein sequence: CASSQGYEQYF.

The CDR3 coding sequence is TGTGCCAGCAGCGCAGCCGGGACACCTTCCAATGAGCAGTTCTTC. Protein sequence: CASSAAGTPSNEQFF. The rearrangement joins TRBV7-9 to TRBJ2-1; possible D gene TRBD1, 6 bases. V lost 5 bases and J 6 bases, leaving 17 bases between the germline ends. The V gene's germline CDR1 is SEHNR and CDR2 FQNEAQ (reference sequence). This CDR3 region has 15 residues.

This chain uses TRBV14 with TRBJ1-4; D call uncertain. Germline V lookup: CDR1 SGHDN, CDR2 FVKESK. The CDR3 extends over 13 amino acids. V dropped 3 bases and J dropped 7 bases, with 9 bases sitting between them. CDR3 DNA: TGTGCCAGCAGCCACGGACTGCCTGAAAAACTGTTTTTT. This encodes CASSHGLPEKLFF.

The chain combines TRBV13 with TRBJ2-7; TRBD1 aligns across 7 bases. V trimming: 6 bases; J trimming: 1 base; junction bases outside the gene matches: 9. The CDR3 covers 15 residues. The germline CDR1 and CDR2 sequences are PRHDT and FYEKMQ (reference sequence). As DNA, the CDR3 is TGTGCCAGCAGACGCAACGAGGGGGCGTCCTACGAGCAGTACTTC. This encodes CASRRNEGASYEQYF.

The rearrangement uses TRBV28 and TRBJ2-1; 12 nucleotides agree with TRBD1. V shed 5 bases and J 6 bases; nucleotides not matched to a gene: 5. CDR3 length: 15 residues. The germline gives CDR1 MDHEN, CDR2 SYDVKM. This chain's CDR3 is CASSHRDRGRNEQFF. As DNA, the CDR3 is TGTGCCAGCAGTCACCGGGACAGGGGGCGCAATGAGCAGTTCTTC.

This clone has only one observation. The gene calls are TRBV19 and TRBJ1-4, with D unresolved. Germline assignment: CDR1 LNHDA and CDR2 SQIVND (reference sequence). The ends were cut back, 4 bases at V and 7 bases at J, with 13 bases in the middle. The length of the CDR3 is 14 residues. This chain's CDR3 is CASSRSGRREKLFF. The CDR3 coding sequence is TGTGCCAGTAGTAGGTCAGGTCGACGTGAAAAACTGTTTTTT.

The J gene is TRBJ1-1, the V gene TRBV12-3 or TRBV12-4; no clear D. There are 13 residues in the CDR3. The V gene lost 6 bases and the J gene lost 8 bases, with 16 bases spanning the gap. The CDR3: CASRGDRFSEAFF. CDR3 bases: TGTGCCAGCAGAGGCGACCGGTTTAGCGAAGCTTTCTTT.

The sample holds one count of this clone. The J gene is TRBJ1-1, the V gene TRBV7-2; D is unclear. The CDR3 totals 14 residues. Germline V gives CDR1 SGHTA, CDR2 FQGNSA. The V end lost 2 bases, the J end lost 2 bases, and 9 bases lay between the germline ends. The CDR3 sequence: CASSLYGPNTEAFF. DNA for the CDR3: TGTGCCAGCAGCTTATACGGCCCTAACACTGAAGCTTTCTTT.

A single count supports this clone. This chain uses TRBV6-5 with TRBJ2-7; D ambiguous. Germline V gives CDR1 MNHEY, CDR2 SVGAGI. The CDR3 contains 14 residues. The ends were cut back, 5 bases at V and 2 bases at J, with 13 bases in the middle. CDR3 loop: CASSKRQGTYEQYF. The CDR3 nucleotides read TGTGCCAGCAGTAAAAGACAAGGAACCTACGAGCAGTACTTC.

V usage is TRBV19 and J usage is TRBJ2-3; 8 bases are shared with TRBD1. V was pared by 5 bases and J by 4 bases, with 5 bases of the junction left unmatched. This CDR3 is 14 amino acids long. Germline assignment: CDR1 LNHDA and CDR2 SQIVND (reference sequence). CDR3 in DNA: TGTGCCAGTAGTCTAGGACAGGGAGCAGATACGCAGTATTTT. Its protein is CASSLGQGADTQYF.

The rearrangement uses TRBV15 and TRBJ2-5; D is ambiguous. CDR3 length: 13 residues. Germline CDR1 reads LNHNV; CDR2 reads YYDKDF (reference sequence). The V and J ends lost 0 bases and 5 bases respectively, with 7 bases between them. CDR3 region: CATSRDQMETQYF. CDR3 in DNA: TGTGCCACCAGCAGAGATCAAATGGAGACCCAGTACTTC.

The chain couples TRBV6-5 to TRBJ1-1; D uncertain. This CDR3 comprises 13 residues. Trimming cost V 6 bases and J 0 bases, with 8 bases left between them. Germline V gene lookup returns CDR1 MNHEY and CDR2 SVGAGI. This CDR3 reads CASRTSMNTEAFF. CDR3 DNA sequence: TGTGCCAGCAGGACGTCCATGAACACTGAAGCTTTCTTT.

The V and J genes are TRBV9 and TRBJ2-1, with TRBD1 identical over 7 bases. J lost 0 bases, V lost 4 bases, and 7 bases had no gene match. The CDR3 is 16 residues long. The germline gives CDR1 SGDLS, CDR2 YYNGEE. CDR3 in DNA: TGTGCCAGCAGCCCACGGGACAGCTACTCCTACAATGAGCAGTTCTTC. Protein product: CASSPRDSYSYNEQFF.

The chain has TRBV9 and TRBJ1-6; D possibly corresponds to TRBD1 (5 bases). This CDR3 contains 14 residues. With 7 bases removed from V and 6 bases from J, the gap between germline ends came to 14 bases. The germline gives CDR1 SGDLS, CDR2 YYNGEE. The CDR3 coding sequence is TGTGCCAGCGCCACGGGGGGGGGTAATTCACCCCTCCACTTT. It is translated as CASATGGGNSPLHF.

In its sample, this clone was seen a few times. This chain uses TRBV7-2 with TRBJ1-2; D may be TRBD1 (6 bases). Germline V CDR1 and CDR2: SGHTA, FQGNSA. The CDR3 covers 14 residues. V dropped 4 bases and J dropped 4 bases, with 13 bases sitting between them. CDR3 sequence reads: CASSSGGPTYGYTF. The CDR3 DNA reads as TGTGCCAGCAGCTCCGGGGGGCCTACCTATGGCTACACCTTC.

CDR3 DNA sequence: TGTGCCAGCAGGAGGGCCAATCAGCCCCAGCATTTT. Encoded protein: CASRRANQPQHF. The chain is built from TRBV27 and TRBJ1-5, with D unclear. Trimming shortened V by 6 bases and J by 3 bases, and 6 bases separated the two germline ends. Germline V gene lookup returns CDR1 MNHEY and CDR2 SMNVEV (reference sequence). The CDR3 has 12 amino acids.

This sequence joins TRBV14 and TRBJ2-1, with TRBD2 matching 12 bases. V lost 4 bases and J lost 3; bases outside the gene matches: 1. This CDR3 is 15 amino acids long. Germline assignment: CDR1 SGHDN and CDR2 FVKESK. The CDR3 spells CASSLTSGSYNEQFF. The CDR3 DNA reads TGTGCCAGCAGCCTGACTAGCGGGAGCTACAATGAGCAGTTCTTC.